This TCR beta chain came from a study of blood T cell repertoires in COVID-19. Study-level information: The study drew acute and convalescent COVID-19 samples from the United States, Italy and Spain.

In germline, CDR1 is SGHTA, CDR2 FQGNSA. CDR3 length: 14 residues. The V segment lost 4 bases and the J segment 9 bases; nucleotides outside the gene matches: 9. Clones were read by immunoSEQ multiplex PCR, and TCRdb kept only the in-frame ones, dropping some. This table holds about 160,000 clones, about 90% found once. The sequenced sample consisted of peripheral blood. V usage is TRBV7-2 and J usage is TRBJ2-1, with 7 bases fitting TRBD2. The receptor comes from a woman in her sixties with active or convalescent COVID-19. The CDR3 DNA sequence: TGTGCCAGCAGCTCGCCCGATTGGGGGGGTGAGCAGTTCTTC. Amino acid sequence: CASSSPDWGGEQFF.